This TCR beta chain came from a study of OX40 agonist ivuxolimab in advanced cancers. The method was immunoSEQ multiplex PCR; TCRdb's version includes in-frame clones alone and lacks a portion of them. Of about 67,000 clones listed, approximately 84% were seen once; the top ten hold roughly 2%. This CDR3 spans 15 amino acids. Germline lookup yields CDR1 LGHNA and CDR2 YNFKEQ. V was pared by 1 base and J by 2 bases, with 11 bases between. A few counts support this clone. The target antigen is unknown. Study-wide results and caveats: Blood T cells, both CD4+ and CD8+, expanded clonally by week 6 at 0.1 to 3.0 mg/kg.

The genes are TRBV4-2 and TRBJ2-5, with D possibly being TRBD2 (5 bases). The source was CD4+ or CD8+ T cells sorted from blood, collected in a trial of the OX40 agonist ivuxolimab. This sequence originates from an adult with an advanced solid tumor such as melanoma, head and neck, liver or kidney cancer. The CDR3 nucleotides are TGTGCCAGCAGCCAAGTTGACGGGGTACAAGAGACCCAGTACTTC. It specifies CASSQVDGVQETQYF.